Listed here are 9 T cell receptor beta chains from one sample, sequenced in a study of cytomegalovirus exposure and HLA in healthy donors. The primer mix had 60 Vbeta and 13 Jbeta primers. Some clones are missing from TCRdb's copy, which holds only in-frame ones; the method was immunoSEQ multiplex PCR. The data contain 110,000 to 150,000 clones, around 75% of them singletons. The sequenced material came from PBMCs. The receptors were gathered from a female donor in good health and CMV-seronegative.

This clone was seen just once. V and J are TRBV5-1 and TRBJ1-2; 7 positions match TRBD1. V dropped 5 bases and J dropped 4; count of bases not matched to a gene: 5. The CDR3 sequence is 13 residues long. The germline V gene encodes CDR1 SGHRS and CDR2 YFSETQ. The CDR3 loop is CASSLGQSYGYTF. CDR3 sequence (DNA): TGCGCCAGCAGTCTGGGACAGTCCTATGGCTACACCTTC.

This sequence joins TRBV7-9 and TRBJ2-5; 7 positions match TRBD1. Germline V gives CDR1 SEHNR, CDR2 FQNEAQ (reference sequence). The trim removed 5 bases at V and 2 bases at J, leaving 8 bases unmatched. CDR3 length equals 15 residues. The CDR3 here is CASSTNQQGQETQYF. In nucleotides, the CDR3 is TGTGCCAGCAGCACCAACCAACAGGGGCAAGAGACCCAGTACTTC. Drawing the rest from reference TRBV7-9 and TRBJ2-5, the complete variable domain is DTGVSQNPRHKITKRGQNVTFRCDPISEHNRLYWYRQTLGQGPEFLTYFQNEAQLEKSRLLSDRFSAERPKGSFSTLEIQRTEQGDSAMYLCASSTNQQGQETQYFGPGTRLLVL.

V and J are TRBV2 and TRBJ1-4; TRBD1 might be the D (5 bases). The germline V gene has CDR1 SNHLY and CDR2 FYNNEI. Trimming took off 3 bases at V and 6 bases at J, with 11 bases between the two ends. CDR3 length equals 14 residues. The CDR3 DNA is TGTGCCAGCAGTGAGACAGACCTCGATGAAAAACTGTTTTTT. The encoded protein is CASSETDLDEKLFF.

This clone turned up a few times. The chain combines TRBV9 with TRBJ2-3; maybe TRBD2 (7 bases). Germline assignment: CDR1 SGDLS and CDR2 YYNGEE. The CDR3 sequence is 16 residues long. Deletions cut 4 bases from V and 3 bases from J, with 18 bases between. Here the CDR3 reads CASSKGEAAGTDTQYF. CDR3 nucleotide sequence: TGTGCCAGCAGCAAGGGGGAGGCAGCGGGGACAGATACGCAGTATTTT.

The rearrangement joins TRBV27 to TRBJ2-5; 12 bases line up with TRBD1. J gave up 5 bases and V 5 bases, and 9 bases lay outside the gene matches. The CDR3 covers 16 residues. Per germline, CDR1 MNHEY and CDR2 SMNVEV (reference sequence). DNA of the CDR3: TGTGCCAGCAGTCGAGCCGGGACAGGGGGCGCCGAGACCCAGTACTTC. Translating gives CASSRAGTGGAETQYF.

This clone turned up a few times. J is TRBJ2-7 and V is TRBV7-9; TRBD2 matches 9 bases. Losses at the gene ends were 5 bases for V and 1 base for J; bases not matched to a gene: 12. CDR1 SEHNR and CDR2 FQNEAQ come from the germline V gene (reference sequence). CDR3 length: 17 amino acids. The CDR3 DNA sequence: TGTGCCAGCAGCCCCGTTCCCGGGACTAGCACTTCCTACGAGCAGTACTTC. Its translation is CASSPVPGTSTSYEQYF. The variable domain in full, completed from reference TRBV7-9 and TRBJ2-7, reads DTGVSQNPRHKITKRGQNVTFRCDPISEHNRLYWYRQTLGQGPEFLTYFQNEAQLEKSRLLSDRFSAERPKGSFSTLEIQRTEQGDSAMYLCASSPVPGTSTSYEQYFGPGTRLTVT.

This clone was seen more than once but under ten times. The chain has TRBV19 and TRBJ2-7; perhaps TRBD1 as D (6 bases). V was cut by 2 bases and J by 0 bases, with 8 bases left in between. The germline CDR1 and CDR2 sequences are LNHDA and SQIVND (reference sequence). The CDR3 is 14 amino acids. The CDR3 nucleotides are TGTGCCAGTAGTATAACAGGGAACTCCTACGAGCAGTACTTC. Protein product: CASSITGNSYEQYF. The entire variable domain, with the rest obtained from reference TRBV19 and TRBJ2-7, is as follows: DGGITQSPKYLFRKEGQNVTLSCEQNLNHDAMYWYRQDPGQGLRLIYYSQIVNDFQKGDIAEGYSVSREKKESFPLTVTSAQKNPTAFYLCASSITGNSYEQYFGPGTRLTVT.

J is TRBJ2-2 and V is TRBV5-6, with D possibly being TRBD1 (6 bases). The V gene's germline CDR1 is SGHDT and CDR2 YYEEEE. With 2 bases removed from V and 2 bases from J, the gap between germline ends came to 10 bases. This CDR3 has 15 residues. The CDR3 coding sequence is TGTGCCAGCAGCTTCGCAGGGACAAACACCGGGGAGCTGTTTTTT. Protein product: CASSFAGTNTGELFF.

This chain joins TRBV30 and TRBJ1-4; maybe TRBD1 (5 bases). The V gene lost 0 bases and the J gene lost 2 bases, with 10 bases spanning the gap. This CDR3 contains 15 residues. The germline V gene has CDR1 GTSNPN and CDR2 SVGIG (reference sequence). Written as DNA, the CDR3 is TGTGCCTGGAGTGTGGGGGGGACCACTAATGAAAAACTGTTTTTT. Protein sequence: CAWSVGGTTNEKLFF.